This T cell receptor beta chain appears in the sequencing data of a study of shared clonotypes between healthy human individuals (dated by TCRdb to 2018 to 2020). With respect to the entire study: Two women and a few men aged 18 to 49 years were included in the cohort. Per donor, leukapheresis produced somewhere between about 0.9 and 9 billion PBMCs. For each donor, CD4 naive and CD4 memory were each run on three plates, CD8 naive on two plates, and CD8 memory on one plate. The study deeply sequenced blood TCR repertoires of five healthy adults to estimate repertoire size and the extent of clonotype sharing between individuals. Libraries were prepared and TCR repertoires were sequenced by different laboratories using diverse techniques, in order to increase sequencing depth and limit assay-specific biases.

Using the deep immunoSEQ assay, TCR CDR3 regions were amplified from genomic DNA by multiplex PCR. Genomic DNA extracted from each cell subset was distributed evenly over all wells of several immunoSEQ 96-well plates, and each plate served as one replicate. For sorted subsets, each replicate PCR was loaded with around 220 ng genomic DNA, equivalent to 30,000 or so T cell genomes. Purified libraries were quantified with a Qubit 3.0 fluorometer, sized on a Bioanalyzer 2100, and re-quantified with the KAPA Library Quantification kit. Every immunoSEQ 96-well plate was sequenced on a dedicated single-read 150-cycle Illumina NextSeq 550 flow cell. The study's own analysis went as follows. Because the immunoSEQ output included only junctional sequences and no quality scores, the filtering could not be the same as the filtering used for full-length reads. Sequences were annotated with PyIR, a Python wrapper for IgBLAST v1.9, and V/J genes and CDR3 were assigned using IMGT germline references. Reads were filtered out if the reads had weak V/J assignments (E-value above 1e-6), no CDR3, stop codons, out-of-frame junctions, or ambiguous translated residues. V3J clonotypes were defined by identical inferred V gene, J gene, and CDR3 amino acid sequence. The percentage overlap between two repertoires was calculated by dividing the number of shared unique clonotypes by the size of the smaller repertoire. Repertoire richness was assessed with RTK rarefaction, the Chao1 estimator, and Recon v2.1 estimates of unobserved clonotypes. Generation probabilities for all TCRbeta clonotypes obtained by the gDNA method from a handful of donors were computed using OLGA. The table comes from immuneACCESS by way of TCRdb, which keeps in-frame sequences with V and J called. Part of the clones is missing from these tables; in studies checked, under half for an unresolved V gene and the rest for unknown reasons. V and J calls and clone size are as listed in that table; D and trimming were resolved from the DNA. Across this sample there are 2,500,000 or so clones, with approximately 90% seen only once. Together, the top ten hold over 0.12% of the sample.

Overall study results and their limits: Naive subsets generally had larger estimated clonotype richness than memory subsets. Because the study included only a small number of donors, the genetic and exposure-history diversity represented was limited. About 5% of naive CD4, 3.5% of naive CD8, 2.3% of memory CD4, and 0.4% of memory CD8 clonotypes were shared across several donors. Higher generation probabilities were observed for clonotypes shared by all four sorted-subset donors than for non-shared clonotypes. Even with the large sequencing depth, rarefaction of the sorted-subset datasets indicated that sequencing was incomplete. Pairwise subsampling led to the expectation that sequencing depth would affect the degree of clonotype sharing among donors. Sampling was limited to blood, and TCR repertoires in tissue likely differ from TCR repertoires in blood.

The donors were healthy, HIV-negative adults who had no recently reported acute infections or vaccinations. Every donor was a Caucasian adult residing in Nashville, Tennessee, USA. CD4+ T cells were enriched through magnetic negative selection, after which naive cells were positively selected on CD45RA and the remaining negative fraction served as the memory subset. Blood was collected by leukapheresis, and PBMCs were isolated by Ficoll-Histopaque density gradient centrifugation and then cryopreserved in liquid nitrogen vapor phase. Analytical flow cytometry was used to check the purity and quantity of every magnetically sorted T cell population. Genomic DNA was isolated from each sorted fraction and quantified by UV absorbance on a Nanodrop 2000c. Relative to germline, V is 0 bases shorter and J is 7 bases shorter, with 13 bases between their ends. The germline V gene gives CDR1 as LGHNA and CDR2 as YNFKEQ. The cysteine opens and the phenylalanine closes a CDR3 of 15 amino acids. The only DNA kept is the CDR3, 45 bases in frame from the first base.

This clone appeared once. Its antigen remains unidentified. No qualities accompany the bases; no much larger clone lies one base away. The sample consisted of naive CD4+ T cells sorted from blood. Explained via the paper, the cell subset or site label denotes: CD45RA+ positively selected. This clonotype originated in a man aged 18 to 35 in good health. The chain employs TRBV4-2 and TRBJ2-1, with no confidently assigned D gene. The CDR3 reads CASSQEGSGGNEQFF. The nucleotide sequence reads TGTGCCAGCAGCCAAGAAGGGTCTGGTGGTAATGAGCAGTTCTTC.